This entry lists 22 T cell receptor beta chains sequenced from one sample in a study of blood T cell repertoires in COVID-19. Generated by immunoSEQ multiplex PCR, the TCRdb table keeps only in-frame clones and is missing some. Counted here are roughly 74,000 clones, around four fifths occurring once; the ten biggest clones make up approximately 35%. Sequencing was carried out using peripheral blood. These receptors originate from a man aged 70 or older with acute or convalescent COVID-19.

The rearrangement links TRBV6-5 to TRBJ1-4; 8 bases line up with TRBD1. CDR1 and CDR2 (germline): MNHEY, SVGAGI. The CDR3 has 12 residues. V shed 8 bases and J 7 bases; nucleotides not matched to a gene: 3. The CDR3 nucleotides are TGTGCCAGCGGACAGGGCAGTGAAAAACTGTTTTTT. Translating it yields CASGQGSEKLFF.

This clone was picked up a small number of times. Written as DNA, the CDR3 is TGTGCCAGTAGTATACAGGGCAACACCGGGGAGCTGTTTTTT. This gives the protein CASSIQGNTGELFF. V is TRBV19 and J is TRBJ2-2; possibly TRBD1 for D (5 bases). The germline V gene encodes CDR1 LNHDA and CDR2 SQIVND (reference sequence). CDR3 length: 14 residues. Between the trimmed V and J ends, which lost 2 bases and 2 bases, there was a span of 6 bases. Looking up the rest from reference TRBV19 and TRBJ2-2 gives the full variable domain: DGGITQSPKYLFRKEGQNVTLSCEQNLNHDAMYWYRQDPGQGLRLIYYSQIVNDFQKGDIAEGYSVSREKKESFPLTVTSAQKNPTAFYLCASSIQGNTGELFFGEGSRLTVL.

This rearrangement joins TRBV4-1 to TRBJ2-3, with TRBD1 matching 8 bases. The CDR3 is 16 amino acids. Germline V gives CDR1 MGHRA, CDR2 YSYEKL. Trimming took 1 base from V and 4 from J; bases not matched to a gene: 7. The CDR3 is CASSQGTGLSPDTQYF. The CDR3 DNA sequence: TGCGCCAGCAGCCAAGGGACAGGGCTGAGCCCAGATACGCAGTATTTT.

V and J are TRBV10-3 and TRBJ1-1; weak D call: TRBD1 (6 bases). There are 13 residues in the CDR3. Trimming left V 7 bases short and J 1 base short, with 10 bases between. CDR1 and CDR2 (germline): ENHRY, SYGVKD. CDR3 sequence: CAIMQGRNTEAFF. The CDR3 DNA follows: TGTGCCATCATGCAGGGGCGGAACACTGAAGCTTTCTTT.

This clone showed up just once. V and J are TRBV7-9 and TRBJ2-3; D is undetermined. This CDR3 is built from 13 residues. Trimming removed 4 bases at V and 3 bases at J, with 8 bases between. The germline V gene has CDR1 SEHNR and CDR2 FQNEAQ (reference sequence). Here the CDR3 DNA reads TGTGCCAGCAGCTCCGCCGGGACAGATACGCAGTATTTT. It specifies CASSSAGTDTQYF.

The CDR3 sequence: CASRAWEGPQETQYF. CDR3 DNA sequence: TGCGCCAGCAGAGCCTGGGAGGGGCCCCAAGAGACCCAGTACTTC. This sequence joins TRBV5-1 and TRBJ2-5, with TRBD2 matching over 7 bases. CDR1 and CDR2 from the germline V gene are SGHRS and YFSETQ. The CDR3 is 15 residues long. With 5 bases clipped from V and 1 base from J, the junction kept 8 bases outside the gene matches.

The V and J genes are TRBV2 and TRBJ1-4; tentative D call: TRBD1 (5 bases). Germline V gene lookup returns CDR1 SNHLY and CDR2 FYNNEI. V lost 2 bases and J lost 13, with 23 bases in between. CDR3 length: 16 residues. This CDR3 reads CASSEMVGRLGSRLFF. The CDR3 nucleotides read TGTGCCAGCAGTGAAATGGTGGGGCGACTTGGGTCTCGACTGTTTTTT.

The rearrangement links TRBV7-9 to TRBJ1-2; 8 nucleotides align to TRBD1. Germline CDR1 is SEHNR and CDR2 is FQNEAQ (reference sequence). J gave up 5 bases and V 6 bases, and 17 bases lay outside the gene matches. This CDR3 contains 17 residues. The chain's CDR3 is CASSSTTTGTGGYGYTF. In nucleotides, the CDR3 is TGTGCCAGCAGTTCAACCACGACAGGGACAGGAGGTTATGGCTACACCTTC.

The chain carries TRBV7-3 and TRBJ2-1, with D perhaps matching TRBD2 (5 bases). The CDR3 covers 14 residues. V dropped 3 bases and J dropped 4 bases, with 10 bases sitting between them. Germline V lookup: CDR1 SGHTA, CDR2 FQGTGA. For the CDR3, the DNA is TGTGCCAGCAGCTTGGCGGAGCGGTACAATGAGCAGTTCTTC. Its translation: CASSLAERYNEQFF.

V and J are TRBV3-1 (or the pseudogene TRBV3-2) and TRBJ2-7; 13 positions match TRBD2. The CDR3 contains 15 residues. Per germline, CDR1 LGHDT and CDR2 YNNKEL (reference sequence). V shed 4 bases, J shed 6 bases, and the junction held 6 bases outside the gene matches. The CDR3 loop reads CASSLLAGGQGEQYF. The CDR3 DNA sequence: TGTGCCAGCAGCCTACTAGCGGGGGGGCAAGGCGAGCAGTACTTC.

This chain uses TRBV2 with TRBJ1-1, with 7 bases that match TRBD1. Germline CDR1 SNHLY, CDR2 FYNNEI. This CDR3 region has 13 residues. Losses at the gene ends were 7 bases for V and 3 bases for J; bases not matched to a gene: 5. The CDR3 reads CASTGQVYTEAFF. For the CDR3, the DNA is TGTGCCAGCACCGGACAGGTTTACACTGAAGCTTTCTTT.

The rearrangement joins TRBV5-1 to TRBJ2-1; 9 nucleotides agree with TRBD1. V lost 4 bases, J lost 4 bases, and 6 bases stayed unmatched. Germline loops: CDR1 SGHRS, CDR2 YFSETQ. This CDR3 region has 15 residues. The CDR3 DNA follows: TGCGCCAGCAGCCTCACCGGGACAGGGTACAATGAGCAGTTCTTC. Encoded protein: CASSLTGTGYNEQFF.

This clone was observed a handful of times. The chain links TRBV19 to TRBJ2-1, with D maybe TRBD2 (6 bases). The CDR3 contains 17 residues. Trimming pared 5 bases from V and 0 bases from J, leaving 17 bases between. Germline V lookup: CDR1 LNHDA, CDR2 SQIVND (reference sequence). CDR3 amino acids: CASSPHYGGSSYNEQFF. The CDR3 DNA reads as TGTGCCAGTAGTCCTCATTATGGGGGGAGCTCCTACAATGAGCAGTTCTTC.

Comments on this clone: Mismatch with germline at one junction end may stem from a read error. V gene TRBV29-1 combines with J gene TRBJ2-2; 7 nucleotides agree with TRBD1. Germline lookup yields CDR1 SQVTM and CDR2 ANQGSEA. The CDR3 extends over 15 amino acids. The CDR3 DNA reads TGCAGCGTTGTCCCACAGGATTCGAACACAGGGGAGCTGTTGTTT. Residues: CSVVPQDSNTGELLF.

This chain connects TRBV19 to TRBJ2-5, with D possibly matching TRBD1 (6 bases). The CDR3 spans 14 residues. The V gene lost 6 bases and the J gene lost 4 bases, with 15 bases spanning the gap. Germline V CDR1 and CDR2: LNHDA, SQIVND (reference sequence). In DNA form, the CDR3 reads TGTGCCAGTAGAAACACAGGGCTCGGAGAGACCCAGTACTTC. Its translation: CASRNTGLGETQYF.

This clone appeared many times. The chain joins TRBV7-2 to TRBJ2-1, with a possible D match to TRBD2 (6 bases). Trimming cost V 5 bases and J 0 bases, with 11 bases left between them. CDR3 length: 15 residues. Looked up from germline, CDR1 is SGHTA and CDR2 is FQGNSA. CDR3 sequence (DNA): TGTGCCAGCAGCGGGGGGTCGAGCTCCTACAATGAGCAGTTCTTC. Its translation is CASSGGSSSYNEQFF.

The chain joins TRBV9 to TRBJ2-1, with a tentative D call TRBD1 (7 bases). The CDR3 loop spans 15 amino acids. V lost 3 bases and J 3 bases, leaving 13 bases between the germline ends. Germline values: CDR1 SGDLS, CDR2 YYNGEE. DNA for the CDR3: TGTGCCAGCAGCGGCGCGGGACAGAACTACAATGAGCAGTTCTTC. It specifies CASSGAGQNYNEQFF.

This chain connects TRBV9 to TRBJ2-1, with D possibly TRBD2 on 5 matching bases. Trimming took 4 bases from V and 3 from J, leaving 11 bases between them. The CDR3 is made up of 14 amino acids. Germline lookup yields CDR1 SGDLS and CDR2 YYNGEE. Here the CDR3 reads CASSLTRNYNEQFF. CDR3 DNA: TGTGCCAGCAGCCTAACTAGGAACTACAATGAGCAGTTCTTC. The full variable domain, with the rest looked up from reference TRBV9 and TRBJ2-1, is DSGVTQTPKHLITATGQRVTLRCSPRSGDLSVYWYQQSLDQGLQFLIQYYNGEERAKGNILERFSAQQFPDLHSELNLSSLELGDSALYFCASSLTRNYNEQFFGPGTRLTVL.

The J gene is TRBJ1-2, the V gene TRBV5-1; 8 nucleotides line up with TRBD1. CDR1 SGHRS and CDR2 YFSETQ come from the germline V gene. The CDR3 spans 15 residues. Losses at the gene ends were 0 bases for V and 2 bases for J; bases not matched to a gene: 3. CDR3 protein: CASSLEQGANYGYTF. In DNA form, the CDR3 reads TGCGCCAGCAGCTTGGAGCAGGGGGCGAACTATGGCTACACCTTC.

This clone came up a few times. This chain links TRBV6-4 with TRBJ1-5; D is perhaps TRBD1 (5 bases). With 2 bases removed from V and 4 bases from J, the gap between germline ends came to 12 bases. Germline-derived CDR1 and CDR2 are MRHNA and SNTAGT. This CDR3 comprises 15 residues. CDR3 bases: TGTGCCAGCAGTGACCAGCCAGGGTTTAATCAGCCCCAGCATTTT. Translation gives CASSDQPGFNQPQHF.

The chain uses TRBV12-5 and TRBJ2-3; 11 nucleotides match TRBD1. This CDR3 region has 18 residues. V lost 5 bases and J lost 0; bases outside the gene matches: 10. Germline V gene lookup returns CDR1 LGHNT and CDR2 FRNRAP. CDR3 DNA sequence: TGTGCTAGTGGTAGGGACAGGGGGTCGCCGACTAGCACAGATACGCAGTATTTT. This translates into CASGRDRGSPTSTDTQYF.

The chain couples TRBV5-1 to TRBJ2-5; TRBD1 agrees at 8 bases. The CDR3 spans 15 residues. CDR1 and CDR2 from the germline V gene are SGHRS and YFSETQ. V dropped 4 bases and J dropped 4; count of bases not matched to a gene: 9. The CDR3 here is CASSPQGAPGETQYF. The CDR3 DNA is TGCGCCAGCAGCCCCCAGGGGGCGCCGGGAGAGACCCAGTACTTC.